The rows below give T cell receptor beta chains drawn from one sample of a study of cytotoxic CD8 clonotypes in ibrutinib-treated CLL. This table comes from immunoSEQ multiplex PCR, and its TCRdb copy is limited to in-frame clones, with some not included. The sample lists roughly 300,000 clones, around 77% occurring once. The sequencing used PBMCs, collected at disease progression, from a patient treated with ibrutinib. Every receptor here comes from a human donor with chronic lymphocytic leukemia. The CDR3 runs from the conserved cysteine through the conserved F or W.

V gene	J gene	CDR3 length	CDR3 protein
TRBV11-2	TRBJ2-3	13	CAARGLAEYTQYF
TRBV7-3	TRBJ2-2	19	CASSLSVRGLADNTGELFF
TRBV5-1	TRBJ2-3	14	CASSHSPRADTQYF
TRBV14	TRBJ2-7	15	CASSQVPGLAGEQYF
TRBV10-3	TRBJ2-7	16	CATRPGNLPPTYEQYF
TRBV5-1	TRBJ2-7	15	CASSPGTVSSYEQYF
TRBV7-8	TRBJ2-1	16	CASSLLAGGDYTEQFF
TRBV7-9	TRBJ2-7	13	CASSYGTGDEQYF
TRBV4-1	TRBJ2-7	15	CASSRYIFTGYEQYF
TRBV15	TRBJ1-5	15	CATSTGGIGNQPQHF
TRBV7-3	TRBJ2-1	15	CASSLVLAAYNEQFF
TRBV4-1	TRBJ2-7	13	CASSQAGAYEQYF
TRBV5-1	TRBJ1-1	16	CASSARSQGGNTEAFF
TRBV19	TRBJ1-5	14	CASSSGQLNQPQHF
TRBV13	TRBJ1-2	15	CASSLAGLREYGYTF
TRBV5-8	TRBJ1-4	14	CASSDRDGYEKLFF
TRBV11-2	TRBJ1-4	17	CASSLRTGTATNEKLFF
TRBV2	TRBJ1-3	15	CASSPPWGTGNTIYF
TRBV29-1	TRBJ2-2	13	CSVYWSRGGELFF
TRBV10-1	TRBJ2-2	19	CASSESKPGTGGNTGELFF
TRBV4-3	TRBJ2-5	16	CASSQTKGGIVETQYF
TRBV28	TRBJ2-1	16	CASSVLQGPLYNEQFF
TRBV11-2	TRBJ1-2	16	CASSGRIGTGVGGYTF